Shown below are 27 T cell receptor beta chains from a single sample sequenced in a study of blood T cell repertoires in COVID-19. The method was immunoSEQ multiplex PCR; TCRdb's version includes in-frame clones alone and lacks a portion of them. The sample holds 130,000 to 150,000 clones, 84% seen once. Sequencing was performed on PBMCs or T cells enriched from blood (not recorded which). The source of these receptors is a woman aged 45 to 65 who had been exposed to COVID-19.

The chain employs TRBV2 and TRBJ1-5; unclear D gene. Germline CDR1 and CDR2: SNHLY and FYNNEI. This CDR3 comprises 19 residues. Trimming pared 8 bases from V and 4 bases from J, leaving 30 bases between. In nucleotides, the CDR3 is TGTGCCAGCCAAACGACCCCCGACCGTACACGAGCGGGAAATCAGCCCCAGCATTTT. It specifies CASQTTPDRTRAGNQPQHF. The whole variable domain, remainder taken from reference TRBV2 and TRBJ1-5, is EPEVTQTPSHQVTQMGQEVILRCVPISNHLYFYWYRQILGQKVEFLVSFYNNEISEKSEIFDDQFSVERPDGSNFTLKIRSTKLEDSAMYFCASQTTPDRTRAGNQPQHFGDGTRLSIL.

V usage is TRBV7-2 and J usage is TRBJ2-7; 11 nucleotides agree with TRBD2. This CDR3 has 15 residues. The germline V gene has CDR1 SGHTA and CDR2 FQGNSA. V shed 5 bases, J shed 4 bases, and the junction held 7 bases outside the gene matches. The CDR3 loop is CASSPGTSGGYEQYF. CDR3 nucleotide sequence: TGTGCCAGCAGCCCCGGGACTAGCGGAGGGTACGAGCAGTACTTC.

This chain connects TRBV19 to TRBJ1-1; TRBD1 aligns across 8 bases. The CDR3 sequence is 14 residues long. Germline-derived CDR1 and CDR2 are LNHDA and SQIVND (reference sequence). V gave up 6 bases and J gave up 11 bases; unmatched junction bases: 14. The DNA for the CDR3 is TGTGCCAGTAGAGGAGGGGACAGGCCGGCAAGCGCTTTCTTT. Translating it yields CASRGGDRPASAFF.

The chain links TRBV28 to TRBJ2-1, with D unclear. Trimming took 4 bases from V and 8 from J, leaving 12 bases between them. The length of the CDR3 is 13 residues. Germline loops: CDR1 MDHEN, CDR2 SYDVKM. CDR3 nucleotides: TGTGCCAGCAGTTATGTAGCCTTGGATGAGCAGTTCTTC. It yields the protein CASSYVALDEQFF.

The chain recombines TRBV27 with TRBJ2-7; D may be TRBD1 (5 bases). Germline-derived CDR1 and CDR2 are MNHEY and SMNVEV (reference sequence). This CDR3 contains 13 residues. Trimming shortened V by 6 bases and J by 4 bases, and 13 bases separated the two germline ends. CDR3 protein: CASSPSGSYEQYF. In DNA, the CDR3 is TGTGCCAGCAGCCCCTCAGGGTCTTACGAGCAGTACTTC.

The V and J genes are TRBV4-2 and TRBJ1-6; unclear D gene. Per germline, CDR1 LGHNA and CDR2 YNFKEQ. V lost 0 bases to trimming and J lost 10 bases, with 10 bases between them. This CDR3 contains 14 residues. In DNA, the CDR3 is TGTGCCAGCAGCCAAGAATCTGCGGGGTCACCCCTCCACTTT. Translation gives CASSQESAGSPLHF.

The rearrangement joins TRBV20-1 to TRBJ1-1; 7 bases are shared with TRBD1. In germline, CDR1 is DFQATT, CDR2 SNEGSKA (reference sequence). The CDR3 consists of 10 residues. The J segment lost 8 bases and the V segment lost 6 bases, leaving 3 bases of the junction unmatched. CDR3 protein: CSAWGQEAFF. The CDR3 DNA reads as TGCAGTGCGTGGGGACAGGAAGCTTTCTTT.

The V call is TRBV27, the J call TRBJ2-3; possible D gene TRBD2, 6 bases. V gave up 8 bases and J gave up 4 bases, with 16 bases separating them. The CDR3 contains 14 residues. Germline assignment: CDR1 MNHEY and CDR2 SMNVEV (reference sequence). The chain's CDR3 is CASGREGSPDTQYF. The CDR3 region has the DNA TGTGCCAGCGGGCGGGAAGGTAGTCCAGATACGCAGTATTTT.

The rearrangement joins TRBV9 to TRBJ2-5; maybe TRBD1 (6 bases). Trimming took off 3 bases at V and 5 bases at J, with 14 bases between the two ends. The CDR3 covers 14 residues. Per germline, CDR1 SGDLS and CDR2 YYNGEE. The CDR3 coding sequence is TGTGCCAGCAGCGACGGACAGAGATTGGAGACCCAGTACTTC. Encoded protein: CASSDGQRLETQYF.

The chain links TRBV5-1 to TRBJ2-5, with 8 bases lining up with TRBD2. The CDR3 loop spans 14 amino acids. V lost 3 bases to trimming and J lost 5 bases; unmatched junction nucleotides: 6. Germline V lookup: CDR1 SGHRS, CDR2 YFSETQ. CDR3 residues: CASSSGLAEETQYF. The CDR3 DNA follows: TGCGCCAGCAGCTCCGGACTAGCTGAGGAGACCCAGTACTTC.

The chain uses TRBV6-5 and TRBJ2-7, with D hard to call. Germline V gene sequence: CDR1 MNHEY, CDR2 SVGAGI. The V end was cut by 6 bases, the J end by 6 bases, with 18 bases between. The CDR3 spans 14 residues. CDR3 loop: CASSIAATTPEQYF. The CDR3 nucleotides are TGTGCCAGCAGCATAGCAGCTACTACCCCCGAGCAGTACTTC.

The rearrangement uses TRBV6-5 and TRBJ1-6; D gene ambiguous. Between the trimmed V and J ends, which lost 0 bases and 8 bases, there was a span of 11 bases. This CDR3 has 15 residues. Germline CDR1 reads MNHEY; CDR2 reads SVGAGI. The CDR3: CASSYSRIVDSPLHF. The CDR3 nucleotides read TGTGCCAGCAGTTACTCGAGGATCGTGGATTCACCCCTCCACTTT.

The CDR3 loop reads CASSDPRNRGHYGYTF. The CDR3 nucleotides are TGTGCCAGCAGTGATCCCCGGAACAGGGGGCACTATGGCTACACCTTC. V and J are TRBV6-1 and TRBJ1-2, with 9 bases lining up with TRBD1. Unmatched junction bases numbered 8, after V lost 3 bases and J lost 3 bases. Germline loops: CDR1 MNHNS, CDR2 SASEGT. CDR3 length equals 16 residues.

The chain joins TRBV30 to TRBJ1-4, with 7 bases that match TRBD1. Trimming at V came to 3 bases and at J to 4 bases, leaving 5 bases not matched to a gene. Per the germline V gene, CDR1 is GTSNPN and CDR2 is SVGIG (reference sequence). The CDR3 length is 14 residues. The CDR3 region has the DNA TGTGCCTGGAGCGGGGACAGTCTTAATGAAAAACTGTTTTTT. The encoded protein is CAWSGDSLNEKLFF.

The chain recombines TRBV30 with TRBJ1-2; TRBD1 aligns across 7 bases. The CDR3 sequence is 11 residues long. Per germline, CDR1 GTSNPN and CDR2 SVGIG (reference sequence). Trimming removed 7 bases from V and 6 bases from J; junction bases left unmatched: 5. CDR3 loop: CAYWTGDGYTF. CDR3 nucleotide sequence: TGTGCCTACTGGACAGGAGATGGCTACACCTTC.

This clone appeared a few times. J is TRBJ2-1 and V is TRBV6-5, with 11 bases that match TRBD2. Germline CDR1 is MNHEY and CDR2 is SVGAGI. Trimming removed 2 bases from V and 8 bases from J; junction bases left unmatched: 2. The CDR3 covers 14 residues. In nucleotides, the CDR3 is TGTGCCAGCAGTTACCTGGGACTAGCGGATGAGCAGTTCTTC. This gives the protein CASSYLGLADEQFF.

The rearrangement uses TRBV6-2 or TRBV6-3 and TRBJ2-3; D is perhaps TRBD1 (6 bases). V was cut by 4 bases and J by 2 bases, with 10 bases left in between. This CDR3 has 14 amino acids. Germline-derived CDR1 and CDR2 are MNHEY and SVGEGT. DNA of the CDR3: TGTGCCAGCAGTTCCTACAGGGCCACAGATACGCAGTATTTT. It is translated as CASSSYRATDTQYF.

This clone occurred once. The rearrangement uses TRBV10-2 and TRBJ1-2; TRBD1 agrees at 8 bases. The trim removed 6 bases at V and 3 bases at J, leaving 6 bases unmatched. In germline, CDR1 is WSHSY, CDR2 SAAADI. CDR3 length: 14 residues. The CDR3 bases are TGCGCCAGCAGCAAAGGGACAGGCTACTATGGCTACACCTTC. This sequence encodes CASSKGTGYYGYTF.

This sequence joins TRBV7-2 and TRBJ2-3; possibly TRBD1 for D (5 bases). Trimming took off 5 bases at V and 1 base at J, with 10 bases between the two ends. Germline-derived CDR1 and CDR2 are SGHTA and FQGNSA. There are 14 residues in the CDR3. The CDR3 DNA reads TGTGCCAGCAGCCAGGGTTTTGGCACAGATACGCAGTATTTT. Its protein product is CASSQGFGTDTQYF.

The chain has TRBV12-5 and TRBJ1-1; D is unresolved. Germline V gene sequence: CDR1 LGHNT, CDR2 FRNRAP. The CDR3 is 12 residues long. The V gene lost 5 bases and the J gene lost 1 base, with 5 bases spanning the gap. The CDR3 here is CASGPQNTEAFF. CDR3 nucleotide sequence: TGTGCTAGTGGTCCCCAGAACACTGAAGCTTTCTTT. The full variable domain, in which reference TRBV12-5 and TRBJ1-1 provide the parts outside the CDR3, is DARVTQTPRHKVTEMGQEVTMRCQPILGHNTVFWYRQTMMQGLELLAYFRNRAPLDDSGMPKDRFSAEMPDATLATLKIQPSEPRDSAVYFCASGPQNTEAFFGQGTRLTVV.

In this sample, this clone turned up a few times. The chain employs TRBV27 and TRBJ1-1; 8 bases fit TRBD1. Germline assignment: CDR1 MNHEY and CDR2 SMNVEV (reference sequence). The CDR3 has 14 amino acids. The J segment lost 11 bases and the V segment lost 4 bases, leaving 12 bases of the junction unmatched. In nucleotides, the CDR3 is TGTGCCAGCAGTTCCCCATCGGACAGGGCTAATGCTTTCTTT. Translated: CASSSPSDRANAFF.

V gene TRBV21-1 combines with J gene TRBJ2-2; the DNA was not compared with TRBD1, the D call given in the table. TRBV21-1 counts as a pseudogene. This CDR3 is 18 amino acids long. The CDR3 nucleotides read TGTGCCAGCAGCAGTGTTACGGGACAAGGGCGCGACACCGGGGAGCTGTTTTTT. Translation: CASSSVTGQGRDTGELFF.

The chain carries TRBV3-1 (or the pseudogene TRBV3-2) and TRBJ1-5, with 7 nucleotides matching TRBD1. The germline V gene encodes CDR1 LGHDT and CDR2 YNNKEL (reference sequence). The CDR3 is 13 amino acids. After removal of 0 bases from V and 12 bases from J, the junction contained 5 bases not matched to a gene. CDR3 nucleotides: TGTGCCAGCAGCCAAGATAGACAGGGACGCCAGCATTTT. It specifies CASSQDRQGRQHF.

DNA of the CDR3: TGTGCCAGTACTAGCGCGAACACCGGGGAGCTGTTTTTT. It is translated as CASTSANTGELFF. This rearrangement joins TRBV19 to TRBJ2-2; possibly TRBD2 for D (6 bases). Trimming took 7 bases from V and 0 from J, leaving 6 bases between them. Germline V gene sequence: CDR1 LNHDA, CDR2 SQIVND (reference sequence). This CDR3 is built from 13 residues.

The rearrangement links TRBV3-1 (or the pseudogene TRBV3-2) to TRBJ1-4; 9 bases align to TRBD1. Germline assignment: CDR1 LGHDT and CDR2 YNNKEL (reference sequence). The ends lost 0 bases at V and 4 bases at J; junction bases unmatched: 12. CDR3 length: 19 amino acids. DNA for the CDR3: TGTGCCAGCAGCCAAGATCCCGGGACAGGGACAAGTTTTAATGAAAAACTGTTTTTT. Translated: CASSQDPGTGTSFNEKLFF.

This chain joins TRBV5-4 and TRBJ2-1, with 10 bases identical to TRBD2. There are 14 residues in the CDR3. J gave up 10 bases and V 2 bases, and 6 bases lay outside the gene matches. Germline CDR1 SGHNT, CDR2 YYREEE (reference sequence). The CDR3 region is CASSLAGGPGEQFF. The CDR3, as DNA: TGTGCCAGCAGCTTAGCGGGAGGGCCGGGAGAGCAGTTCTTC. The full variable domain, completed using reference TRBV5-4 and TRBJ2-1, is ETGVTQSPTHLIKTRGQQVTLRCSSQSGHNTVSWYQQALGQGPQFIFQYYREEENGRGNFPPRFSGLQFPNYSSELNVNALELDDSALYLCASSLAGGPGEQFFGPGTRLTVL.

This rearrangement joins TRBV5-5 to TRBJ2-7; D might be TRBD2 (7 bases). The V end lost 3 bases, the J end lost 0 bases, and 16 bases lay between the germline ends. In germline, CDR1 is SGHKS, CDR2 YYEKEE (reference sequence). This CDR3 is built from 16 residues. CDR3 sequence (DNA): TGTGCCAGCAGCTGGGGGACCGGGGGGCTCTCCTACGAGCAGTACTTC. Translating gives CASSWGTGGLSYEQYF.